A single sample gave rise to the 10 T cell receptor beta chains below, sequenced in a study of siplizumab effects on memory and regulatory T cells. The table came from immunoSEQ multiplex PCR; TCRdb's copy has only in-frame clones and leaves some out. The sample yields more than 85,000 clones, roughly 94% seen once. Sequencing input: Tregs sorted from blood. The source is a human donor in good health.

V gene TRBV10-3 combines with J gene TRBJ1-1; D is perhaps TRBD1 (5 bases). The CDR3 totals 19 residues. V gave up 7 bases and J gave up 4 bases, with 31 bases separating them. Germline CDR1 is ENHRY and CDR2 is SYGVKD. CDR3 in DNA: TGTGCCATCAAAGCGGGTCGTAGAGGATGGGGGGGAGGTGGCACTGAAGCTTTCTTT. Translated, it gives CAIKAGRRGWGGGGTEAFF.

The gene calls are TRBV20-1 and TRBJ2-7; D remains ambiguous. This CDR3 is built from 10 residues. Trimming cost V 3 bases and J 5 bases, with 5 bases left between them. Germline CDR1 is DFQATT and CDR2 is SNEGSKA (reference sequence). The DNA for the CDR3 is TGCAGTGCTAGTAGGGACGAGCAGTACTTC. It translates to CSASRDEQYF.

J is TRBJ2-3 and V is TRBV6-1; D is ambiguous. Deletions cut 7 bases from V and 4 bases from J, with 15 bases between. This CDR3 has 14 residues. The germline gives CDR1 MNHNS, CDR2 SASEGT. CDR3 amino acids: CASTSWGYADTQYF. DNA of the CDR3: TGTGCCAGCACCTCGTGGGGTTATGCAGATACGCAGTATTTT.

The CDR3 DNA follows: TGTGCCAGCAGTAAAGACCGAGATGTGTTCGGGGAGCTGTTTTTT. This translates into CASSKDRDVFGELFF. This rearrangement joins TRBV6-6 to TRBJ2-2; D uncertain. Germline assignment: CDR1 MNHNY and CDR2 SVGAGI (reference sequence). V lost 5 bases, J lost 7 bases, and 17 bases lay in between. The CDR3 length is 15 residues.

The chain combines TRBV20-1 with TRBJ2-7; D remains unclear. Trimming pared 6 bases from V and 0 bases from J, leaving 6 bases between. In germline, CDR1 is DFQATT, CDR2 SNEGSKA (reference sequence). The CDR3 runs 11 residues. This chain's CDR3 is CSAHSSYEQYF. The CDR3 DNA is TGCAGTGCGCACTCCTCCTACGAGCAGTACTTC.

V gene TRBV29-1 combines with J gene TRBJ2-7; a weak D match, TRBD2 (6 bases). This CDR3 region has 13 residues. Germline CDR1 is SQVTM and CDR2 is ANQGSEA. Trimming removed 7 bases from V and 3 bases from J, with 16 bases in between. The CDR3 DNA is TGCAGCGCGAGGTCCGGGGGTAACTACGAGCAGTACTTC. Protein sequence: CSARSGGNYEQYF.

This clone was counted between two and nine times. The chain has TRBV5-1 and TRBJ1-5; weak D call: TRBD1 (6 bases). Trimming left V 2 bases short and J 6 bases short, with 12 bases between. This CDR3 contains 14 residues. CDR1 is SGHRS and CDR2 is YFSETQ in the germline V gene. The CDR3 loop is CASSLTTGGQPQHF. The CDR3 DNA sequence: TGCGCCAGCAGCTTAACGACAGGAGGTCAGCCCCAGCATTTT.

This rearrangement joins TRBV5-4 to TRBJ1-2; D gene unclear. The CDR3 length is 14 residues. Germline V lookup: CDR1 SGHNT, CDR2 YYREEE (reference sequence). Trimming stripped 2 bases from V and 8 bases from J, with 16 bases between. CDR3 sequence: CASSFGDRFLGYTF. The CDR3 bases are TGTGCCAGCAGCTTTGGAGACCGCTTCTTAGGCTACACCTTC.

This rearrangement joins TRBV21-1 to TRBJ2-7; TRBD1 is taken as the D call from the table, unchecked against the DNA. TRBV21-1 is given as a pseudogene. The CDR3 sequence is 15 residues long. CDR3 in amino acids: CASSKEGDRGYEQYF. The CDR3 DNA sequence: TGTGCCAGCAGCAAAGAAGGAGACAGGGGATACGAGCAGTACTTC.

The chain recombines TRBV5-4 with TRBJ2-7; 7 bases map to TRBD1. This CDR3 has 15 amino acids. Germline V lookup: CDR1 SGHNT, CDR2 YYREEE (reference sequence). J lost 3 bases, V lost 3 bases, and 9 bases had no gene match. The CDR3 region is CASSSLGTASYEQYF. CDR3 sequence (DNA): TGTGCCAGCAGCTCCCTAGGGACAGCCAGCTACGAGCAGTACTTC. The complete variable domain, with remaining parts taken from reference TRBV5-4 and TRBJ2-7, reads ETGVTQSPTHLIKTRGQQVTLRCSSQSGHNTVSWYQQALGQGPQFIFQYYREEENGRGNFPPRFSGLQFPNYSSELNVNALELDDSALYLCASSSLGTASYEQYFGPGTRLTVT.